These T cell receptor beta chains were read from a single sample in a study of T cell changes during pregnancy in multiple sclerosis. The assay was immunoSEQ multiplex PCR, and TCRdb's table has in-frame clones only and misses some. The sample shows about 87,000 clones, 80% to 95% of them seen only once. The source was peripheral blood, collected in the third trimester of pregnancy. Receptor source: a female donor in good health, enrolled as a control in a pregnancy study. The CDR3 runs from the conserved cysteine through the conserved F or W. The D gene is left open where the match is weak. Rows may omit the clone size; those that give it use once, few, many or a size class.

cdr3_aa cdr3_nt v_call clone_size d_call j_call
CASSFGTGYQETQYF TGTGCCAGCAGTTTCGGGACAGGGTACCAAGAGACCCAGTACTTC TRBV28 . TRBD1 TRBJ2-5
CASRLGGYEQYF TGTGCCTCCAGACTGGGGGGCTACGAGCAGTACTTC TRBV2 . . TRBJ2-7
CASSEITSRETQYF TGTGCCAGCAGTGAAATCACCTCGAGGGAGACCCAGTACTTC TRBV2 . . TRBJ2-5
CASSNLPRSTDTQYF TGTGCCAGCAGCAATTTGCCGAGAAGCACAGATACGCAGTATTTT TRBV27 . . TRBJ2-3
CASTYWGGDYEQYF TGTGCCAGCACCTATTGGGGGGGGGACTACGAGCAGTACTTC TRBV5-5 . TRBD2 TRBJ2-7
CASSLGGQTHQPQHF TGTGCCAGCAGCTTGGGGGGACAAACCCATCAGCCCCAGCATTTT TRBV5-4 . . TRBJ1-5
CASRRGGVGANVLTF TGTGCCAGCCGAAGAGGGGGGGTTGGGGCCAACGTCCTGACTTTC TRBV5-4 . . TRBJ2-6
CASSLLGGQGLYEQYF TGTGCCAGCAGTTTATTAGGGGGACAGGGTCTTTACGAGCAGTACTTC TRBV28 . TRBD1 TRBJ2-7
CASRLASYNEQFF TGTGCCAGCAGGCTAGCCTCCTACAATGAGCAGTTCTTC TRBV6-6 . . TRBJ2-1
CASSLESSYNEQFF TGCGCCAGCAGCCTTGAGAGTTCCTACAATGAGCAGTTCTTC TRBV5-1 once . TRBJ2-1
CASSQVFGDEQYF TGTGCCAGCAGCCAAGTGTTCGGAGACGAGCAGTACTTC TRBV4-2 . . TRBJ2-7
CASSTVRGRSEAFF TGTGCCAGCAGTACCGTGAGGGGGCGGAGTGAAGCTTTCTTT TRBV28 . TRBD1 TRBJ1-1
CATSRDPRTGADYGYTF TGTGCCACCAGCAGAGATCCCCGGACAGGGGCTGACTATGGCTACACCTTC TRBV15 . TRBD1 TRBJ1-2
CASKGQGRVDGYTF TGTGCCAGCAAGGGACAGGGTCGAGTCGATGGCTACACCTTC TRBV6-1 . TRBD1 TRBJ1-2
CASSYSGSSGSPLHF TGTGCCAGCAGTTACTCGGGCAGCTCAGGGTCACCCCTCCACTTT TRBV6-5 . . TRBJ1-6
CASSIRTGMNTEAFF TGTGCCAGCAGTATTCGGACAGGTATGAACACTGAAGCTTTCTTT TRBV28 . TRBD1 TRBJ1-1
CASSTRTGGNEKLFF TGTGCCAGCAGCACAAGGACAGGGGGGAATGAAAAACTGTTTTTT TRBV7-2 . TRBD1 TRBJ1-4
CASRVTSVRGHEQYF TGTGCCAGCAGGGTTACTAGCGTCCGCGGCCACGAGCAGTACTTC TRBV28 . TRBD2 TRBJ2-7
CASSRGSSYNEQFF TGTGCCAGCAGCCGAGGGAGCTCCTACAATGAGCAGTTCTTC TRBV7-9 . . TRBJ2-1
CASSIGTSPNQETQYF TGTGCCAGCAGCATCGGGACTAGCCCCAACCAAGAGACCCAGTACTTC TRBV5-4 . TRBD2 TRBJ2-5
CASSSGTAGELFF TGTGCCAGCAGCTCCGGGACAGCCGGGGAGCTGTTTTTT TRBV7-9 once TRBD1 TRBJ2-2
CASSPAQGWNTIYF TGCGCCAGCAGCCCCGCGCAGGGGTGGAACACCATATATTTT TRBV4-1 . . TRBJ1-3
CASSPGAGNNEQFF TGCGCCAGCAGCCCGGGCGCAGGGAACAATGAGCAGTTCTTC TRBV5-1 . . TRBJ2-1
CASCYRDRENSEAFF TGTGCCAGCTGCTACCGGGACAGGGAGAATTCTGAAGCTTTCTTT TRBV28 . TRBD1 TRBJ1-1
CASSSDRVGANVLTF TGTGCCAGCAGTTCGGACAGGGTTGGGGCCAACGTCCTGACTTTC TRBV27 . TRBD1 TRBJ2-6
CASSLRTEQETQYF TGTGCCAGCAGCTTACGGACAGAGCAAGAGACCCAGTACTTC TRBV7-9 . . TRBJ2-5
CASSLGGGFLYEQYF TGTGCCAGCAGTTTGGGGGGGGGCTTTCTTTACGAGCAGTACTTC TRBV27 . . TRBJ2-7
CASIRGGSTDTQYF TGCGCCAGCATCCGGGGGGGGAGCACAGATACGCAGTATTTT TRBV5-1 . TRBD2 TRBJ2-3
CASSLFPSGYNEQFF TGTGCCAGCAGCTTGTTTCCTAGCGGCTACAATGAGCAGTTCTTC TRBV5-6 . TRBD2 TRBJ2-1
CASSEGTGYGYTF TGCGCCAGCAGCGAAGGGACAGGCTATGGCTACACCTTC TRBV5-1 . TRBD1 TRBJ1-2
CASSGQGLAKNIQYF TGTGCCAGCAGTGGACAGGGGCTAGCCAAAAACATTCAGTACTTC TRBV28 . TRBD1 TRBJ2-4
CASTDRIETDTQYF TGTGCCAGCACCGACAGGATAGAAACAGATACGCAGTATTTT TRBV5-8 . . TRBJ2-3
CASSSIYEQFF TGTGCCAGCAGCTCAATTTATGAGCAGTTCTTC TRBV7-9 . . TRBJ2-1
CASSVLRDSPNAFF TGTGCCAGTAGTGTACTACGGGACTCTCCAAACGCTTTCTTT TRBV19 . . TRBJ1-1
CASSYLGLAHTQYF TGTGCCAGCAGTTACCTGGGACTAGCGCATACCCAGTACTTC TRBV6-6 once TRBD2 TRBJ2-5
CASSLAGSYGYTF TGTGCCAGCAGCTTAGCAGGGAGTTATGGCTACACCTTC TRBV7-9 few . TRBJ1-2
CASSLAAGSFQETQYF TGTGCCAGCAGCTTGGCGGCGGGCTCCTTCCAAGAGACCCAGTACTTC TRBV5-4 . . TRBJ2-5
CASSLGGSGTSQFF TGCGCCAGCAGCTTGGGCGGTAGCGGGACCAGCCAGTTCTTC TRBV5-1 . TRBD2 TRBJ2-1
CASSLAYRLAGSSTDTQYF TGTGCCAGCAGCTTAGCGTATCGACTAGCGGGTTCTAGCACAGATACGCAGTATTTT TRBV7-6 . TRBD2 TRBJ2-3
CATSTIPGLTYEQYF TGTGCCACCAGCACCATCCCAGGGCTAACCTACGAGCAGTACTTC TRBV15 . . TRBJ2-7
CASSYTQGTGVEKLFF TGTGCCAGCAGTTACACCCAAGGGACAGGGGTTGAAAAACTGTTTTTT TRBV6-5 . TRBD1 TRBJ1-4
CASSDRGRGRSGNTIYF TGTGCCAGCAGTGATAGGGGCAGGGGACGCTCTGGAAACACCATATATTTT TRBV25-1 . . TRBJ1-3
CASSQDGDWYGYTF TGTGCCAGCAGCCAAGACGGGGATTGGTATGGCTACACCTTC TRBV28 once . TRBJ1-2
CASSQDQQGVFGNTIYF TGCGCCAGCAGCCAAGATCAACAGGGAGTCTTTGGAAACACCATATATTTT TRBV4-1 once . TRBJ1-3
CASSGLAGVEETQYF TGTGCCAGCAGTGGACTAGCGGGAGTTGAGGAGACCCAGTACTTC TRBV2 . TRBD2 TRBJ2-5
CASSLGRDSHTDTQYF TGTGCCAGCAGCTTAGGCCGGGACAGTCACACAGATACGCAGTATTTT TRBV11-2 . TRBD1 TRBJ2-3
CASSAVTEAFF TGTGCCAGCAGTGCGGTTACTGAAGCTTTCTTT TRBV2 once . TRBJ1-1
CASIQLGGGSSYNEQFF TGTGCCAGCATCCAACTGGGGGGGGGAAGCTCCTACAATGAGCAGTTCTTC TRBV28 . TRBD2 TRBJ2-1
CASSRVSWGTAARYTF TGTGCCAGCAGCCGAGTTAGTTGGGGGACAGCTGCGCGGTACACCTTC TRBV7-6 . TRBD1 TRBJ1-2
CASSQGTGASYEQYF TGTGCCAGCTCACAAGGGACAGGGGCCTCCTACGAGCAGTACTTC TRBV18 . TRBD1 TRBJ2-7
CAISLTEYNEQFF TGTGCCATCAGTCTTACAGAATACAATGAGCAGTTCTTC TRBV10-3 . . TRBJ2-1